This record covers a single T cell receptor (beta chain). The data derive from a study of blood T cell repertoires in COVID-19. Per the study methods: Estimated nucleated cell counts came from reference gene primer amplification. Method: immunoSEQ multiplex PCR; TCRdb's copy keeps in-frame clones and lacks some. That table is the source of V, J and clone size, and D and trimming were worked out from the DNA. This table holds 39,000 or so clones, approximately 80% found once. The length of the CDR3 is 14 residues. Between the trimmed V and J ends, which lost 3 bases and 1 base, there was a span of 9 bases. Germline V gene data show CDR1 as LNHDA and CDR2 as SQIVND (reference sequence).

The chain recombines TRBV19 with TRBJ1-1, with D hard to call. This sequence originates from a man in his fifties or sixties in a cohort sampled during active COVID-19. Sequencing used peripheral blood. The CDR3 coding sequence is TGTGCCAGTAGTATCCCTCGGAGGAACACTGAAGCTTTCTTT. Protein: CASSIPRRNTEAFF.